The clone carrying this T cell receptor (beta chain) was seen more than once but under ten times. The sample comes from a study of T-cell reconstitution after alpha-beta-depleted transplantation in children. Library preparation (for TCRbeta) was performed with unique molecular identifiers. TCRdb re-called the PCR reads with MiXCR, one entry per CDR3 protein. The sample contains about 540,000 distinct CDR3 sequences, roughly 18% of which appear only once. Germline CDR1 reads KGHSH; CDR2 reads LQKENI. Trimming cost V 3 bases and J 0 bases, with 9 bases left between them. This CDR3 has 14 residues. The V gene is TRBV18, the J gene TRBJ2-7; no firm D call. Sequenced here: PBMCs from the stem cell graft donor, sampled from the stem cell graft. This clonotype originated in a human donor who donated a stem cell graft to a child with acute lymphoblastic leukemia. The CDR3 loop reads CASSPGADSYEQYF. The CDR3, as DNA: TGTGCCAGCTCACCGGGCGCGGACTCCTACGAGCAGTACTTC.